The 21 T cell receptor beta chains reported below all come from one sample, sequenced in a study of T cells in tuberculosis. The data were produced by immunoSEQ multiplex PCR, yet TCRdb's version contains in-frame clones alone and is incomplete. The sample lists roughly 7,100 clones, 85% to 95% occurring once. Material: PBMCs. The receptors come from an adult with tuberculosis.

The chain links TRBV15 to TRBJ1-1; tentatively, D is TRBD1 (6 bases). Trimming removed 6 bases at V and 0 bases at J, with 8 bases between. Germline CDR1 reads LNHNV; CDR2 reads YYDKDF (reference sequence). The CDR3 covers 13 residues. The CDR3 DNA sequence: TGTGCCACCAGTGGACAGCTGAACACTGAAGCTTTCTTT. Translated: CATSGQLNTEAFF.

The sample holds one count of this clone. The CDR3 bases are TGTGCCAGCAGTTACACAGGGGCGGGCACTGAAGCTTTCTTT. The encoded protein is CASSYTGAGTEAFF. The chain combines TRBV6-5 with TRBJ1-1, with 7 bases aligning to TRBD1. This CDR3 is 14 amino acids long. V shed 2 bases, J shed 4 bases, and the junction held 4 bases outside the gene matches. Germline V CDR1 and CDR2: MNHEY, SVGAGI.

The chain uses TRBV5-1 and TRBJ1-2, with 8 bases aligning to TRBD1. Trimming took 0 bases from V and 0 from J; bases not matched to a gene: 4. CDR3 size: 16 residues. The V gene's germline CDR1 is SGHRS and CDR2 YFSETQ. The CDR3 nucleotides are TGCGCCAGCAGCTTGGGACAGGGGACCTCTAACTATGGCTACACCTTC. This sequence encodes CASSLGQGTSNYGYTF.

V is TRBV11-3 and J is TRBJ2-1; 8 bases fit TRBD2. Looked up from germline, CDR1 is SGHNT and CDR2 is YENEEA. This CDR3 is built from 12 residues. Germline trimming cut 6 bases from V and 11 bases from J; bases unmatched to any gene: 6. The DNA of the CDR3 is TGTGCCAGCAGAATGAGCGGGGGCCAGCAGTTCTTC. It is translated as CASRMSGGQQFF. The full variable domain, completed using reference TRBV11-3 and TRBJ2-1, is EAGVVQSPRYKIIEKKQPVAFWCNPISGHNTLYWYLQNLGQGPELLIRYENEEAVDDSQLPKDRFSAERLKGVDSTLKIQPAELGDSAVYLCASRMSGGQQFFGPGTRLTVL.

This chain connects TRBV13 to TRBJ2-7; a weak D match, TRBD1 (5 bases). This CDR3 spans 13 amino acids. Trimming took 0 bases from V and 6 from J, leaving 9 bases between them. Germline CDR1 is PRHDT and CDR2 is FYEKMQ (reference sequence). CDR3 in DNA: TGTGCCAGCAGCTTAGGGGGGCACCCCGAGCAGTACTTC. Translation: CASSLGGHPEQYF.

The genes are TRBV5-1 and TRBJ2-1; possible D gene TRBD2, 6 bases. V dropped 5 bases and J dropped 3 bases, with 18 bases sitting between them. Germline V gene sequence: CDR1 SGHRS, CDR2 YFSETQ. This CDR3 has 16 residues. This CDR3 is CASSPQVGLSYNEQFF. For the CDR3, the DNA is TGCGCCAGCAGTCCCCAGGTGGGACTGAGCTACAATGAGCAGTTCTTC.

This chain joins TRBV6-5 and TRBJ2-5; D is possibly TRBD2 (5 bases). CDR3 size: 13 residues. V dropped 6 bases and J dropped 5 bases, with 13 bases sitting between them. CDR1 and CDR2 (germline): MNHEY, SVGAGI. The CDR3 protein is CASSKTGEETQYF. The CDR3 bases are TGTGCCAGCAGCAAAACCGGGGAGGAGACCCAGTACTTC.

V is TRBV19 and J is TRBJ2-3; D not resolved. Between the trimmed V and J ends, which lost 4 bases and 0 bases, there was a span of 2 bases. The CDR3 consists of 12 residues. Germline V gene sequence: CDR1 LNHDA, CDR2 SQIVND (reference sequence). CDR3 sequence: CASSTSTDTQYF. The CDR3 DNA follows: TGTGCCAGTAGTACAAGCACAGATACGCAGTATTTT.

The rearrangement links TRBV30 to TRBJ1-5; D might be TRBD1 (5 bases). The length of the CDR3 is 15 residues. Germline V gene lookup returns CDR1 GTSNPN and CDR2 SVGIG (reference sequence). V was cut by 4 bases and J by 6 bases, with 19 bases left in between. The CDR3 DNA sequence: TGTGCCTGGACCCCCCTGGGGGGATTCGGTCAGCCCCAGCATTTT. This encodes CAWTPLGGFGQPQHF. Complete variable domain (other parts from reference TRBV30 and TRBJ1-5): SQTIHQWPATLVQPVGSPLSLECTVEGTSNPNLYWYRQAAGRGLQLLFYSVGIGQISSEVPQNLSASRPQDRQFILSSKKLLLSDSGFYLCAWTPLGGFGQPQHFGDGTRLSIL.

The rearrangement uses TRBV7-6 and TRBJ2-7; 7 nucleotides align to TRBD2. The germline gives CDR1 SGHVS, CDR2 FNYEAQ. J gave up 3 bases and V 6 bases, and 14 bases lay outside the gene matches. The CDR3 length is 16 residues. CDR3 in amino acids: CASSPLGGVADYEQYF. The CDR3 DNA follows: TGTGCCAGCAGTCCATTGGGGGGGGTAGCAGACTACGAGCAGTACTTC.

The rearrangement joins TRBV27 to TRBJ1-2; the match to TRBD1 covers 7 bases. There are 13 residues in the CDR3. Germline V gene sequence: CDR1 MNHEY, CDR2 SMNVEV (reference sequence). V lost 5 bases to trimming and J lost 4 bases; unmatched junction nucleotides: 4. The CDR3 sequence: CASSLTGAYGYTF. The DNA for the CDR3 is TGTGCCAGCAGTCTTACAGGGGCCTATGGCTACACCTTC.

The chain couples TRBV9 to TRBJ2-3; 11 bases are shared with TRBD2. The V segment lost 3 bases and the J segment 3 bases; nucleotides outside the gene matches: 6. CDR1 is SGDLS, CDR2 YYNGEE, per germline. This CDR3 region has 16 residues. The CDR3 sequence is CASSAELAGVTDTQYF. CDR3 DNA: TGTGCCAGCAGCGCCGAACTAGCGGGAGTTACAGATACGCAGTATTTT.

CDR3 in DNA: TGCGCCAGCAGCTTGGAGCTACTAGCGAACGGGGAGCTGTTTTTT. It codes for CASSLELLANGELFF. The chain is built from TRBV5-1 and TRBJ2-2; 7 bases match TRBD2. The germline V gene has CDR1 SGHRS and CDR2 YFSETQ. The V and J ends lost 0 bases and 7 bases, in that order; junction bases with no gene match: 6. The length of the CDR3 is 15 residues. The full variable domain, rest sourced from reference TRBV5-1 and TRBJ2-2, is KAGVTQTPRYLIKTRGQQVTLSCSPISGHRSVSWYQQTPGQGLQFLFEYFSETQRNKGNFPGRFSGRQFSNSRSEMNVSTLELGDSALYLCASSLELLANGELFFGEGSRLTVL.

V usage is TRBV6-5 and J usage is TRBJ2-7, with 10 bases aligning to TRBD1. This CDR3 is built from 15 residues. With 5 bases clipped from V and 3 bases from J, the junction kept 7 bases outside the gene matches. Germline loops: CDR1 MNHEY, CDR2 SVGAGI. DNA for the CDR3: TGTGCCAGCAGTCCCGCGACAGGGGGCCACTACGAGCAGTACTTC. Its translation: CASSPATGGHYEQYF.

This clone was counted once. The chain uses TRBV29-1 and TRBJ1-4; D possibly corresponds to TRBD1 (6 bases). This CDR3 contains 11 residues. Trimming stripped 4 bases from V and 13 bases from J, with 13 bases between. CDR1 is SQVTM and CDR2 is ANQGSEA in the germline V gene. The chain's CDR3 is CSVGTGTALFF. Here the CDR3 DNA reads TGCAGCGTTGGAACAGGGACGGCACTGTTTTTT.

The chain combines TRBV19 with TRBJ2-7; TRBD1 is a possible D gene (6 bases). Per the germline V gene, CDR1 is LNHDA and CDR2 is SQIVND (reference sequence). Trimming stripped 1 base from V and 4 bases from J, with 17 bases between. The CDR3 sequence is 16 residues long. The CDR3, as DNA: TGTGCCAGTAGTATAGTTCCCGGGACAACCCATTACGAGCAGTACTTC. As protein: CASSIVPGTTHYEQYF.

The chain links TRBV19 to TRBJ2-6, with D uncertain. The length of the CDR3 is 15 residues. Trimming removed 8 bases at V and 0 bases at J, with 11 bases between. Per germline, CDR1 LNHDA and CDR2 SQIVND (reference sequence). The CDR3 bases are TGTGCCAGTGGCCGGGTCCTCTCTGGGGCCAACGTCCTGACTTTC. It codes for CASGRVLSGANVLTF.

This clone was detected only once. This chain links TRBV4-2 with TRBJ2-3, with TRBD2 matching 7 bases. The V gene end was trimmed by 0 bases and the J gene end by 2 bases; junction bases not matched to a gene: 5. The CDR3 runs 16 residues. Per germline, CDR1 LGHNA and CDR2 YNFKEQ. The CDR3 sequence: CASSQDPGGVTDTQYF. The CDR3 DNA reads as TGTGCCAGCAGCCAAGATCCTGGGGGGGTCACAGATACGCAGTATTTT.

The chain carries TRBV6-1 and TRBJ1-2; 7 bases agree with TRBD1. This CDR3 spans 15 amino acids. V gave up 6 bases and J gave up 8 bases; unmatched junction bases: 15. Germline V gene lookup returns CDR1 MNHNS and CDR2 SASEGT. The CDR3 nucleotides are TGTGCCAGCAGCCCCAACAGGGGTGATGGGGGGGGCTACACCTTC. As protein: CASSPNRGDGGGYTF.

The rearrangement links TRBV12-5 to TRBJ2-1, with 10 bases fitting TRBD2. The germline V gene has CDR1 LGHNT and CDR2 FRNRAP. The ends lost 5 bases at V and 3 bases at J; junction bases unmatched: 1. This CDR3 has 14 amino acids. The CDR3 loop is CASGSGGVYNEQFF. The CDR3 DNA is TGTGCTAGTGGTAGCGGGGGGGTCTACAATGAGCAGTTCTTC.

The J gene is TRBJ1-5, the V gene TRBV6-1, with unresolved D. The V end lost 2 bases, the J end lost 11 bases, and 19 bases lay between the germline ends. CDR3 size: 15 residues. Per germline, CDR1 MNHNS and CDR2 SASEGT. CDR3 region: CASSEIDDVGFTQHF. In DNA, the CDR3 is TGTGCCAGCAGTGAAATTGACGACGTGGGCTTTACCCAGCATTTT.